This TCR beta chain came from a study of T cell responses to AZD1222 COVID-19 vaccine (dated by TCRdb to about 2021). Study-wide context: A total of 230 to 250 trial participants underwent TCR sequencing, of whom roughly 210 had received two doses of AZD1222 and roughly 26 had received two doses of the MenACWY control vaccine. Trial participants were enrolled into age subgroups of 18-55, 56-69 and 70-plus years, which contained around 150, 29 and 61 TCR-sequenced participants, respectively. Overall study results and their limits: Because no samples from the day 14 peak response were available, repertoires could be characterized only after the peak T cell response. Epitopes outside the regions mutated in the B.1.351 and B.1.1.7 variants were reportedly recognized by nearly half of the unique spike-specific TCRs. In the small 56-69-year group, the increase in depth fell short of significance, most likely because of low power. CD4 TCRs associated with the vaccine covered the entire spike protein, and the dominant responses were in regions 160-218 and 743-854. Conclusions about previously exposed vaccinees were limited because only a handful of AZD1222 recipients were SARS-CoV-2 seropositive at baseline. Participants were mostly white British and included more females than males, and it was suggested by the authors that clonal diversity may have been underestimated. Spike-specific TCR breadth and depth rose significantly after two AZD1222 doses compared with day 0 and with MenACWY recipients.

The CDR3 regions of human TCRbeta chains were subjected to immunosequencing. The published analysis was carried out like this. TCRs in the repertoires were matched against a reference library of SARS-CoV-2-specific TCRs that had been generated with the MIRA antigen-specificity platform. Breadth was defined as the fraction of unique TCRs that were SARS-CoV-2-associated, and depth was defined as the fraction of total T cells that were SARS-CoV-2-associated. Using the MIRA data, each spike-specific TCR was mapped to the spike region that the TCR reacts to and placed in a CD4 or CD8 class. Log10-transformed breadth and depth values were compared by one-way ANOVA with Sidak's multiple comparisons tests. Not all clones reach the TCRdb copy of this immuneACCESS table, which keeps in-frame sequences only. Checked studies attribute under half of the gap to unresolved V genes and leave the rest unexplained. Clone size and the V and J calls come from that table; the DNA yielded D and trimming. This sample has about 120,000 clones in its table, and more than 85% of those were observed once. Around 5% of the sample comes from the top ten.

Note on this clone: Its antigen remains unidentified. Base qualities are not at hand, and no much larger clone is one base apart.

Per the publication, the time point label means: about 28 days (+/-7) after the second vaccine dose. AZD1222 recipients given second doses at about 4 weeks or at about 12 weeks were pooled, since spike-specific TCR depth and breadth were not found to differ between the two schedules. The vaccinee samples were drawn from two UK trials, COV001 and COV002, one of which was a single-blind randomized controlled phase 2/3 trial testing AZD1222 (ChAdOx1 nCoV-19) in healthy adults. Trial participant PBMC samples were collected at day 0 and day 28 after the second dose for TCRbeta chain sequencing. Here V drops 3 bases and J drops 5 bases, and the junction holds 11 bases not matched to any gene. From a lookup of the germline V gene, CDR1 and CDR2 are SGDLS and YYNGEE. There are 16 amino acids in the CDR3, from cysteine to phenylalanine inclusive. Left in the record is the CDR3 DNA by itself, 48 bases read in frame from the first base.

This sequence was found in an adult who received the AZD1222 COVID-19 vaccine. The specimen was peripheral blood, collected 28 days after the second AZD1222 dose. The rearranged segments are TRBV9 and TRBJ2-5; 9 bases in between match TRBD1. CDR3 reads: CASSGLGQGMRETQYF. The nucleotide sequence is TGTGCCAGCAGCGGATTAGGACAGGGGATGAGGGAGACCCAGTACTTC.